The 10 T cell receptor beta chains presented below share a single source sample, sequenced in a study of T-cell memory formation after mild COVID-19. TCRdb processed the 5' RACE reads anew with MiXCR; each CDR3 protein has one entry. The table includes 40,000 to 55,000 distinct CDR3 sequences, approximately 7% detected once. The sequenced material came from PBMCs or a T cell subset sorted from them (not recorded which). These receptors were obtained from a man between 18 and 35 years old who had mild COVID-19 (a few samples of this study predate the infection). Cell type and time point are not known.

This clonotype was seen more than once but under ten times. This sequence joins TRBV7-2 and TRBJ2-5, with D tentatively TRBD2 (5 bases). The CDR3 spans 16 residues. CDR1 and CDR2 from the germline V gene are SGHTA and FQGNSA. V lost 2 bases and J 2 bases, leaving 15 bases between the germline ends. The DNA of the CDR3 is TGTGCCAGCAGCTTAAGACGACCAGCGGCTCAAGAGACCCAGTACTTC. This gives the protein CASSLRRPAAQETQYF.

CDR3 in amino acids: CASSFGQYSNQPQHF. DNA of the CDR3: TGTGCCAGCAGTTTTGGGCAGTATAGCAATCAGCCCCAGCATTTT. The chain joins TRBV12-3 or TRBV12-4 to TRBJ1-5; D gene unclear. V lost 3 bases to trimming and J lost 0 bases, with 9 bases between them. The CDR3 contains 15 residues.

This rearrangement joins TRBV7-8 to TRBJ1-2; D remains ambiguous. This CDR3 contains 13 residues. Trimming shortened V by 0 bases and J by 6 bases, and 8 bases separated the two germline ends. Germline V lookup: CDR1 SGHVS, CDR2 FQNEAQ. The CDR3 DNA follows: TGTGCCAGCAGCTTAGCCGATTCGCATGGCTACACCTTC. It specifies CASSLADSHGYTF.

The rearrangement links TRBV4-2 to TRBJ2-7, with 13 bases fitting TRBD2. The CDR3 has 16 amino acids. Germline CDR1 reads LGHNA; CDR2 reads YNFKEQ. The J segment lost 7 bases and the V segment lost 1 base, leaving 7 bases of the junction unmatched. CDR3 region: CASSQVRTSGGLEQYF. The CDR3 coding sequence is TGTGCCAGCAGCCAAGTGAGGACTAGCGGGGGTTTAGAGCAGTACTTC.

The CDR3 DNA sequence: TGTGCCAGCAGCGGCGGGACTCCAACTAGCACAGATACGCAGTATTTT. Its translation is CASSGGTPTSTDTQYF. The chain joins TRBV9 to TRBJ2-3, with D possibly matching TRBD2 (6 bases). The CDR3 is 16 residues long. Per germline, CDR1 SGDLS and CDR2 YYNGEE. V lost 3 bases to trimming and J lost 0 bases, with 14 bases between them.

The chain is built from TRBV4-1 and TRBJ1-1; no clear D gene. The CDR3 has 16 amino acids. Per the germline V gene, CDR1 is MGHRA and CDR2 is YSYEKL. Deletions cut 0 bases from V and 4 bases from J, with 15 bases between. The CDR3 sequence: CASSQEGRGGSTEAFF. The CDR3 region has the DNA TGCGCCAGCAGCCAAGAGGGCCGGGGTGGGAGCACTGAAGCTTTCTTT.

Only a few counts were recorded for this clonotype. The chain uses TRBV5-1 and TRBJ1-3; D possibly corresponds to TRBD1 (6 bases). CDR1 and CDR2 from the germline V gene are SGHRS and YFSETQ. V was clipped by 4 bases and J by 4 bases, with 15 bases between them. This CDR3 has 15 residues. The CDR3 region has the DNA TGCGCCAGCAGCCCCGCCGACAGGAAAGGAAACACCATATATTTT. Amino acids: CASSPADRKGNTIYF. The full variable domain, with the rest looked up from reference TRBV5-1 and TRBJ1-3, is KAGVTQTPRYLIKTRGQQVTLSCSPISGHRSVSWYQQTPGQGLQFLFEYFSETQRNKGNFPGRFSGRQFSNSRSEMNVSTLELGDSALYLCASSPADRKGNTIYFGEGSWLTVV.

This clonotype was detected only a few times. The rearrangement uses TRBV5-1 and TRBJ1-2, with 10 bases identical to TRBD1. The CDR3 loop spans 15 amino acids. After removal of 3 bases from V and 3 bases from J, the junction contained 5 bases not matched to a gene. Germline lookup yields CDR1 SGHRS and CDR2 YFSETQ. CDR3 residues: CASSSRDRGDYGYTF. The CDR3 bases are TGCGCCAGCAGCTCCCGGGACAGGGGTGACTATGGCTACACCTTC.

This clonotype was seen a handful of times. J is TRBJ2-3 and V is TRBV11-2; D remains ambiguous. The CDR3 spans 15 residues. Germline CDR1 SGHAT, CDR2 FQNNGV. V was clipped by 3 bases and J by 4 bases, with 14 bases between them. DNA of the CDR3: TGTGCCAGCAGCTTGTCCAAGGGAAACGCAGATACGCAGTATTTT. It specifies CASSLSKGNADTQYF.

This clonotype was seen more than once but under ten times. This chain connects TRBV6-1 to TRBJ1-2; D is ambiguous. This CDR3 region has 12 residues. V gave up 2 bases and J gave up 4 bases, with 5 bases separating them. Looked up from germline, CDR1 is MNHNS and CDR2 is SASEGT. The CDR3 bases are TGTGCCAGCAGTGAAAGGATCTATGGCTACACCTTC. It encodes CASSERIYGYTF.